The rows below give T cell receptor beta chains drawn from one sample of a study of PD-1 blockade in classical Hodgkin lymphoma. Produced via immunoSEQ multiplex PCR; TCRdb's table is partial and in-frame only. This table has approximately 25,000 clones, approximately 81% appearing once. The sequencing here drew on peripheral blood mononuclear cells (PBMCs), taken before the second cycle of nivolumab. The receptors derive from a human donor with classical Hodgkin lymphoma. Each CDR3 is given with its conserved first and last residue. The order of the fields is CDR3 DNA, CDR3 protein, D gene, J gene, clone size, V gene. A D gene is named only where the DNA matches it firmly. Rows may omit the clone size; those that give it use once, few, many or a size class.

cdr3_nt: TGTGCCAGTACTGCCGGGACACCTTTCGGCACCATATATTTT; cdr3_aa: CASTAGTPFGTIYF; d_call: .; j_call: TRBJ1-3; clone_size: once; v_call: TRBV19
cdr3_nt: TGTGCCAGCAGCGGTCCGGGACTAGCCCAAGGATACCAGTACTTC; cdr3_aa: CASSGPGLAQGYQYF; d_call: TRBD2; j_call: TRBJ2-5; clone_size: .; v_call: TRBV5-4
cdr3_nt: TGTGCCAGCGCCCTGACAGCTAACACTGAAGCTTTCTTT; cdr3_aa: CASALTANTEAFF; d_call: .; j_call: TRBJ1-1; clone_size: .; v_call: TRBV9
cdr3_nt: TGTGCCAGCACCTCGGCACTAGCGGGGTACAATGAGCAGTTCTTC; cdr3_aa: CASTSALAGYNEQFF; d_call: TRBD2; j_call: TRBJ2-1; clone_size: .; v_call: TRBV2
cdr3_nt: TGTGCCAGCAGCTTAGATCCGGGTACTGAAGCTTTCTTT; cdr3_aa: CASSLDPGTEAFF; d_call: .; j_call: TRBJ1-1; clone_size: .; v_call: TRBV11-3
cdr3_nt: TGCGCCAGCAGCTTGGGAGTGTTCCAAGAGACCCAGTACTTC; cdr3_aa: CASSLGVFQETQYF; d_call: .; j_call: TRBJ2-5; clone_size: .; v_call: TRBV5-1
cdr3_nt: TGTGCGGTGCGACAGGGGGCTTTCTACGAGCAGTACTTC; cdr3_aa: CAVRQGAFYEQYF; d_call: TRBD1; j_call: TRBJ2-7; clone_size: .; v_call: TRBV10-3
cdr3_nt: TGTGCCAGCAGCCACACCCCGGGAGCGAACACTGAAGCTTTCTTT; cdr3_aa: CASSHTPGANTEAFF; d_call: .; j_call: TRBJ1-1; clone_size: .; v_call: TRBV4-2
cdr3_nt: TGTGCCAGCAGCTTAGCAGGAGGAATTGACAAAAACATTCAGTACTTC; cdr3_aa: CASSLAGGIDKNIQYF; d_call: .; j_call: TRBJ2-4; clone_size: .; v_call: TRBV7-6
cdr3_nt: TGCGCCAGCAGTGGACCGGGACAGGGGAACGGGGAGCTGTTTTTT; cdr3_aa: CASSGPGQGNGELFF; d_call: TRBD1; j_call: TRBJ2-2; clone_size: .; v_call: TRBV10-1
cdr3_nt: TGTGCCAGCAGCTTAGTTCTAGGGGACGGCGAGACCCAGTACTTC; cdr3_aa: CASSLVLGDGETQYF; d_call: .; j_call: TRBJ2-5; clone_size: .; v_call: TRBV7-9
cdr3_nt: TGTGCCAGCAGCCGTAGGGGCGACACCGGGGAGCTGTTTTTT; cdr3_aa: CASSRRGDTGELFF; d_call: .; j_call: TRBJ2-2; clone_size: once; v_call: TRBV7-8
cdr3_nt: TGTGCCAGCAGACCTCCCGGGACAGGGGGCAGGGAAGCTTTCTTT; cdr3_aa: CASRPPGTGGREAFF; d_call: TRBD1; j_call: TRBJ1-1; clone_size: .; v_call: TRBV6-1
cdr3_nt: TGTGCCAGCAGCGGCGGGTGGTGGGGCCCGGCCCATGGGCAGTACTTC; cdr3_aa: CASSGGWWGPAHGQYF; d_call: .; j_call: TRBJ2-7; clone_size: .; v_call: TRBV7-9
cdr3_nt: TGTGCCAGCTCAAATATGGGACAGATCCAAGAGACCCAGTACTTC; cdr3_aa: CASSNMGQIQETQYF; d_call: TRBD1; j_call: TRBJ2-5; clone_size: .; v_call: TRBV18
cdr3_nt: TGTGCCAGCAGACCCAAGGGTCTCGATGAGCAGTTCTTC; cdr3_aa: CASRPKGLDEQFF; d_call: .; j_call: TRBJ2-1; clone_size: .; v_call: TRBV7-9
cdr3_nt: TGTGCCAGCAGTGCTGAGGGGGGGTTCTACGAGCAGTACTTC; cdr3_aa: CASSAEGGFYEQYF; d_call: .; j_call: TRBJ2-7; clone_size: once; v_call: TRBV6-6
cdr3_nt: TGTGCCAGCAGCTCGACTCAAGATACGCAGTATTTT; cdr3_aa: CASSSTQDTQYF; d_call: .; j_call: TRBJ2-3; clone_size: .; v_call: TRBV11-2
cdr3_nt: TGTGCCAGCAGCTTACAGGCAGGTTCAGTCTACGAGCAGTACTTC; cdr3_aa: CASSLQAGSVYEQYF; d_call: .; j_call: TRBJ2-7; clone_size: .; v_call: TRBV7-9
cdr3_nt: TGTGCCATCAGTGGGTTCTTAGCGGGAGAGGGAGATACGCAGTATTTT; cdr3_aa: CAISGFLAGEGDTQYF; d_call: TRBD2; j_call: TRBJ2-3; clone_size: few; v_call: TRBV10-3
cdr3_nt: TGCGCCAGCAGCCAAGTACAAGCCGGGGAGCTGTTTTTT; cdr3_aa: CASSQVQAGELFF; d_call: .; j_call: TRBJ2-2; clone_size: few; v_call: TRBV4-1
cdr3_nt: TGTGCCAGCAGTTCTCTTGAGGTGGGGGGTTATGGCTACACCTTC; cdr3_aa: CASSSLEVGGYGYTF; d_call: .; j_call: TRBJ1-2; clone_size: .; v_call: TRBV27
cdr3_nt: TGTGCCAGCAACAGGGGAAGCTCTGGGGCCAACGTCCTGACTTTC; cdr3_aa: CASNRGSSGANVLTF; d_call: TRBD1; j_call: TRBJ2-6; clone_size: .; v_call: TRBV5-4
cdr3_nt: TGTGCCAGCAGCTTAGCCTCCTGGCAAGCTTTCTTT; cdr3_aa: CASSLASWQAFF; d_call: .; j_call: TRBJ1-1; clone_size: .; v_call: TRBV7-2
cdr3_nt: TGTGCCAGCAGCCCCGGGACAGGGGTTAACGAGCAGTACTTC; cdr3_aa: CASSPGTGVNEQYF; d_call: TRBD1; j_call: TRBJ2-7; clone_size: .; v_call: TRBV9
cdr3_nt: TGTGCCAGCAGCCTTCGGGGGGGGCCCTACAATGAGCAGTTCTTC; cdr3_aa: CASSLRGGPYNEQFF; d_call: TRBD2; j_call: TRBJ2-1; clone_size: once; v_call: TRBV6-5
cdr3_nt: TGTGCCTGGAGTGACGGCACTGAAGCTTTCTTT; cdr3_aa: CAWSDGTEAFF; d_call: .; j_call: TRBJ1-1; clone_size: few; v_call: TRBV30
cdr3_nt: TGCGCCAGTAGCGTAGGGACTAGCGGGGAGACCCAGTACTTC; cdr3_aa: CASSVGTSGETQYF; d_call: TRBD2; j_call: TRBJ2-5; clone_size: .; v_call: TRBV5-1
cdr3_nt: TGTGCCAGCAGCCGGACCCACAGGGGGTACTACGAGCAGTACTTC; cdr3_aa: CASSRTHRGYYEQYF; d_call: TRBD1; j_call: TRBJ2-7; clone_size: .; v_call: TRBV14
cdr3_nt: TGTGCCAGTAGTATGCGACGGGGTAGCTACAATGAGCAGTTCTTC; cdr3_aa: CASSMRRGSYNEQFF; d_call: .; j_call: TRBJ2-1; clone_size: .; v_call: TRBV19
cdr3_nt: TGTGCCAGCAGTACCACGGAGGGAACTAATCAGCCCCAGCATTTT; cdr3_aa: CASSTTEGTNQPQHF; d_call: .; j_call: TRBJ1-5; clone_size: few; v_call: TRBV6-5
cdr3_nt: TGTGCCAGCTCACCACGAAGGGACACCCCTTTGGGCGGTGGCTACACCTTC; cdr3_aa: CASSPRRDTPLGGGYTF; d_call: .; j_call: TRBJ1-2; clone_size: .; v_call: TRBV18
cdr3_nt: TGTGCCAGCAGCGCCAGCTGGGGGGGGAACACTGAAGCTTTCTTT; cdr3_aa: CASSASWGGNTEAFF; d_call: .; j_call: TRBJ1-1; clone_size: few; v_call: TRBV9
cdr3_nt: TGTGCCAGCTCACCTCGAATGGAGGAGACCCAGTACTTC; cdr3_aa: CASSPRMEETQYF; d_call: .; j_call: TRBJ2-5; clone_size: .; v_call: TRBV18
cdr3_nt: TGTGCCATCAGTGAGTCTGGGGGACAGGGAGAGACCCAGTACTTC; cdr3_aa: CAISESGGQGETQYF; d_call: TRBD1; j_call: TRBJ2-5; clone_size: .; v_call: TRBV10-3
cdr3_nt: TGTGCCAGCAGTTACTCAGGAAGAGAGCAGTACTTC; cdr3_aa: CASSYSGREQYF; d_call: .; j_call: TRBJ2-7; clone_size: .; v_call: TRBV6-6
cdr3_nt: TGTGCCAGTAGCCTGACAGGGGATGAAGCTTTCTTT; cdr3_aa: CASSLTGDEAFF; d_call: TRBD1; j_call: TRBJ1-1; clone_size: few; v_call: TRBV19